One sample yielded the 10 T cell receptor beta chains listed below, sequenced in a study of somatic mutations in cytotoxic T cells in rheumatoid arthritis. Produced via immunoSEQ multiplex PCR; TCRdb's table is partial and in-frame only. Counted here are about 8,600 clones, about 79% occurring once; the ten biggest clones make up roughly 35%. The sample was CD8+ T cells sorted from blood. Source of these receptors: a woman aged 45-60 years in good health.

This rearrangement joins TRBV7-9 to TRBJ2-3, with 10 positions matching TRBD2. The CDR3 is 16 amino acids. After removal of 5 bases from V and 2 bases from J, the junction contained 7 bases not matched to a gene. CDR1 and CDR2 (germline): SEHNR, FQNEAQ (reference sequence). The chain's CDR3 is CASSLSGGADTDTQYF. DNA of the CDR3: TGTGCCAGCAGCCTCAGCGGGGGGGCTGACACAGATACGCAGTATTTT.

The chain has TRBV5-1 and TRBJ1-2; D gene unclear. The V gene lost 4 bases and the J gene lost 5 bases, with 12 bases spanning the gap. The CDR3 is 13 amino acids. CDR1 is SGHRS, CDR2 YFSETQ, per germline. CDR3 residues: CASSPSDPYGYTF. For the CDR3, the DNA is TGCGCCAGCAGCCCGTCAGATCCTTATGGCTACACCTTC.

The genes are TRBV7-2 and TRBJ2-3, with 9 bases fitting TRBD2. Germline CDR1 and CDR2: SGHTA and FQGNSA. V gave up 5 bases and J gave up 4 bases; unmatched junction bases: 7. This CDR3 spans 15 amino acids. Here the CDR3 reads CASSALAGAPDTQYF. The CDR3, as DNA: TGTGCCAGCAGCGCCTTAGCGGGGGCACCAGATACGCAGTATTTT.

V and J are TRBV28 and TRBJ2-1, with 8 nucleotides matching TRBD1. V was pared by 6 bases and J by 6 bases, with 7 bases of the junction left unmatched. Germline CDR1 MDHEN, CDR2 SYDVKM. The CDR3 spans 14 residues. Here the CDR3 reads CASRPGQGTNEQFF. DNA for the CDR3: TGTGCCAGCAGACCAGGACAGGGAACCAATGAGCAGTTCTTC.

CDR3 nucleotide sequence: TGTGCCAGCACTACCGGGACAGGGTCGAATGAGCAGTTCTTC. Protein product: CASTTGTGSNEQFF. The chain joins TRBV27 to TRBJ2-1; TRBD1 aligns across 9 bases. CDR1 is MNHEY and CDR2 is SMNVEV in the germline V gene (reference sequence). V shed 7 bases and J 7 bases; nucleotides not matched to a gene: 8. The CDR3 length is 14 residues.

This clone was seen a few times. The J gene is TRBJ1-4, the V gene TRBV5-1; D is possibly TRBD1 (5 bases). Trimming left V 3 bases short and J 0 bases short, with 15 bases between. CDR1 is SGHRS, CDR2 YFSETQ, per germline. The CDR3 spans 17 residues. CDR3 bases: TGCGCCAGCAGCTGGCCGACAGAGGATGCAACTAATGAAAAACTGTTTTTT. Its protein is CASSWPTEDATNEKLFF. The full variable domain, its missing parts supplied by reference TRBV5-1 and TRBJ1-4, is KAGVTQTPRYLIKTRGQQVTLSCSPISGHRSVSWYQQTPGQGLQFLFEYFSETQRNKGNFPGRFSGRQFSNSRSEMNVSTLELGDSALYLCASSWPTEDATNEKLFFGSGTQLSVL.

This chain uses TRBV18 with TRBJ2-7, with 9 bases aligning to TRBD2. The J segment lost 2 bases and the V segment lost 2 bases, leaving 4 bases of the junction unmatched. Germline CDR1 is KGHSH and CDR2 is LQKENI. The CDR3 is made up of 15 amino acids. The CDR3 coding sequence is TGTGCCAGCTCACCATCTAGCGGGGATCCCTACGAGCAGTACTTC. This translates into CASSPSSGDPYEQYF.

The chain couples TRBV9 to TRBJ2-5; a possible D gene is TRBD2 (7 bases). Germline V CDR1 and CDR2: SGDLS, YYNGEE. Trimming cost V 2 bases and J 5 bases, with 13 bases left between them. The CDR3 loop spans 14 amino acids. For the CDR3, the DNA is TGTGCCAGCAGCGTGGGGGGGCCCCGGGAGACCCAGTACTTC. It translates to CASSVGGPRETQYF. Full variable domain (rest looked up from reference TRBV9 and TRBJ2-5): DSGVTQTPKHLITATGQRVTLRCSPRSGDLSVYWYQQSLDQGLQFLIQYYNGEERAKGNILERFSAQQFPDLHSELNLSSLELGDSALYFCASSVGGPRETQYFGPGTRLLVL.

This clone was observed once. The chain links TRBV18 to TRBJ2-5; maybe TRBD2 (6 bases). V lost 3 bases and J lost 2, with 13 bases in between. Germline loops: CDR1 KGHSH, CDR2 LQKENI. The CDR3 length is 15 residues. The CDR3 DNA reads TGTGCCAGCTCACCGGGACTGGCCCAACAAGAGACCCAGTACTTC. Its translation: CASSPGLAQQETQYF.

This chain joins TRBV4-1 and TRBJ2-7, with a weak D call TRBD1 (6 bases). Trimming removed 1 base from V and 4 bases from J, with 14 bases in between. Germline V CDR1 and CDR2: MGHRA, YSYEKL. The CDR3 is made up of 15 amino acids. CDR3 region: CASSQGVGHYYEQYF. CDR3 nucleotide sequence: TGCGCCAGCAGCCAAGGAGTGGGACACTATTACGAGCAGTACTTC.